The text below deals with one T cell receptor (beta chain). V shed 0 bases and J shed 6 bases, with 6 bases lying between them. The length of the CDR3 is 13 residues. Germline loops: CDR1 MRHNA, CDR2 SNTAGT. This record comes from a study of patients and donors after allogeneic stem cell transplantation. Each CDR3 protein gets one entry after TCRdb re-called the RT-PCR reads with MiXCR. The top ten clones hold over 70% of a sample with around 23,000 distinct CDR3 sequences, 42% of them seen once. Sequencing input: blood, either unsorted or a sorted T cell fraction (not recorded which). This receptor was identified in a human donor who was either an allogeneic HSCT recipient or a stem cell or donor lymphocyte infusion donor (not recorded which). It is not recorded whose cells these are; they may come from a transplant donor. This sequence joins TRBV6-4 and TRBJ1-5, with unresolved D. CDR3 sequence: CASSDSEGQPQHF. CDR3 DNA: TGTGCCAGCAGTGACTCGGAGGGTCAGCCCCAGCATTTT.